This section outlines one T cell receptor (beta chain) sequence together with its context. This clonotype was counted at least ten times. Its target antigen remains unknown. No base quality information exists; no much larger clone differs at one position. The data derive from a study of blood T cells in healthy people across ages (dated by TCRdb to the mid-2010s). Study-level background: Template switching captured roughly one uniquely barcoded TCR beta cDNA molecule per two T cells in model experiments. Age-related changes in TCR beta repertoire diversity were measured in the study by deep sequencing normalized with unique cDNA molecular identifiers. Two additional independent replicas of 1 million unique cDNA reads from the same blood draw were analyzed for two donors (one aged 18 to 30 and one aged 80 or older). Four age groups were formed from the donors: young (average approximately 17 years), middle-aged (around 37), aged (approximately 60) and long-lived (less than 85). To avoid experimental bias, donors of different ages were spread randomly across the sequencing lanes. Paper-wide results and their limitations: A strong correlation was found between observed TCR beta diversity and the percentage of naive T cells measured by flow cytometry. As age increased, observed TCR beta diversity per million T cells dropped in a roughly linear way, and a significant reduction was already evident by age about 40. Because donor CMV infection status was unknown, age-related changes in expanded clonotypes were potentially confounded. Because profiling used bulk unsorted PBMCs, naive and antigen-experienced compartments could not be compared conclusively. Estimates of total diversity from one million sequenced T cells were regarded as lower bounds and underestimates. The long-lived group showed more naive CD4+ T cells, fewer expanded clones and increased TCR diversity than the aged group, suggesting age selection.

Based on the germline V gene, the CDR1 and CDR2 sequences are SGHDT and YYEEEE. From the cysteine through the phenylalanine, the CDR3 covers 19 amino acids. The only DNA kept is the CDR3, 57 bases in frame from the first base. The junction shows trimming of 1 base on V and 2 bases on J, plus 19 bases between the germline ends. Libraries were constructed by 5' RACE. TCRdb names Illumina HiSeq 2500 as the instrument used. A second PCR of roughly 7 to 11 cycles was performed with a sample-barcoded 5' primer and a J-beta primer mix. A template-switch 5' adaptor carrying 12 random nucleotides introduced a unique molecular identifier onto each TCR beta cDNA molecule. At least 3 million CDR3-containing paired-end reads were obtained from each sample. First-strand cDNA was synthesized from all RNA with the Mint cDNA synthesis kit, primed by a TRBC-specific oligonucleotide. All cDNA was treated with uracil-DNA glycosylase and then went through a first 18-cycle PCR with the universal primers M1SS and BC2_uni_R. The study's own analysis went as follows. For normalization, 1 million high-quality reads, each with a distinct molecular identifier, were randomly selected from each sample. Instead of being binned into consensus sequences, reads with shared molecular identifiers were discarded. MiTCR, with a Q25 quality threshold and the strictest error-elimination algorithm, was used for CDR3 identification, clonotype clustering and error correction. A nonparametric unseen species model with Euler transformation was used to estimate a lower bound on total TCR beta diversity. TCRdb reprocessed the public reads (quality trimming at Q25 with fastp, clone calling with MiXCR) and kept in-frame beta chains. A single entry per CDR3 protein holds the most common genes and DNA from its merged rows. The V and J calls were not made by the authors but by TCRdb's processing. This sample holds 850,000 to 950,000 distinct CDR3 sequences; around 28% were observed only once. The ten largest clones represent around 16% of the sample.

The 39 donors, aged roughly 6 to 90 years, were systemically healthy Caucasian individuals from Russia. Each donor gave around 9.5 milliliters of peripheral blood, collected into EDTA-treated Vacutainer tubes. Ficoll-Paque density-gradient centrifugation was used to isolate PBMCs, with at least 6.5 million per sample. Trizol reagent was used to extract total RNA from the PBMCs, yielding at least 6 micrograms per sample. For every donor, an aliquot of PBMCs went through flow cytometry to measure the percentages of naive CD45RAhigh/CD27high T cells. This chain is built from TRBV5-6 and TRBJ2-6; TRBD2 is possibly the D segment (5 matching bases). Source material: blood. The sequence was obtained from a woman older than 75 in good health. CDR3 sequence: CASSLFHGGTATGANVLTF. The sequenced DNA: TGTGCCAGCAGCTTGTTCCATGGAGGCACAGCCACTGGGGCCAACGTCCTGACTTTC.